These 21 T cell receptor beta chains share one sample of origin, sequenced in a study of blood T cell repertoires in COVID-19. Here immunoSEQ multiplex PCR was the method, and the copy in TCRdb shows in-frame clones only, minus some. The sample includes 110,000 or so clones, about 78% of them seen just once. The sequencing sample was made of peripheral blood. The receptors derive from a human donor in a cohort sampled during active or convalescent COVID-19.

The V call is TRBV9, the J call TRBJ2-7, with 10 bases aligning to TRBD2. CDR3 length equals 16 residues. Trimming cost V 4 bases and J 3 bases; bases outside gene matches: 10. The V gene's germline CDR1 is SGDLS and CDR2 YYNGEE. CDR3 region: CASSPAPSGGFYEQYF. CDR3 DNA: TGTGCCAGCAGCCCCGCGCCTAGCGGGGGTTTCTACGAGCAGTACTTC.

The chain is built from TRBV27 and TRBJ1-1; D is possibly TRBD1 (6 bases). This CDR3 contains 16 residues. The germline gives CDR1 MNHEY, CDR2 SMNVEV (reference sequence). The V gene lost 3 bases and the J gene lost 4 bases, with 18 bases spanning the gap. The CDR3 nucleotides are TGTGCCAGCAGTTTTCTCCAGGGGAGAGTACTCACTGAAGCTTTCTTT. It codes for CASSFLQGRVLTEAFF.

CDR3 region: CASSSGTLPGPQYF. CDR3 nucleotide sequence: TGTGCCAGCAGCTCCGGGACACTCCCTGGTCCACAGTACTTC. The chain has TRBV9 and TRBJ2-4; TRBD1 is a possible D gene (6 bases). Germline V CDR1 and CDR2: SGDLS, YYNGEE. Trimming shortened V by 4 bases and J by 13 bases, and 21 bases separated the two germline ends. This CDR3 has 14 residues.

This sequence joins TRBV5-1 and TRBJ2-2; D perhaps matches TRBD2 (5 bases). The CDR3 is 15 residues long. CDR1 and CDR2 (germline): SGHRS, YFSETQ. Trimming removed 0 bases from V and 2 bases from J, with 8 bases in between. This CDR3 reads CASSLVRGNTGELFF. The DNA of the CDR3 is TGCGCCAGCAGCTTGGTCCGGGGTAACACCGGGGAGCTGTTTTTT.

The rearrangement uses TRBV6-5 and TRBJ2-2; D might be TRBD1 (6 bases). The CDR3 loop spans 14 amino acids. The germline CDR1 and CDR2 sequences are MNHEY and SVGAGI. Trimming pared 7 bases from V and 7 bases from J, leaving 16 bases between. CDR3 protein: CASTIHRDGGELFF. Here the CDR3 DNA reads TGTGCCAGCACCATACACAGGGATGGCGGGGAGCTGTTTTTT.

The CDR3 loop reads CASSPLGQRNSPLHF. The CDR3 DNA sequence: TGTGCCAGCTCACCGTTGGGACAGCGGAATTCACCCCTCCACTTT. The V call is TRBV18, the J call TRBJ1-6, with 7 bases that match TRBD1. CDR1 is KGHSH and CDR2 is LQKENI in the germline V gene. This CDR3 spans 15 amino acids. After removal of 3 bases from V and 7 bases from J, the junction contained 6 bases not matched to a gene.

This clone was seen a handful of times. V gene TRBV6-2 or TRBV6-3 combines with J gene TRBJ2-1; weak D call: TRBD2 (6 bases). V was trimmed by 2 bases and J by 12 bases, leaving 17 bases between them. The CDR3 runs to 14 residues. Germline values: CDR1 MNHEY, CDR2 SVGEGT. This chain's CDR3 is CASSYSGLLVGQFF. CDR3 coding DNA: TGTGCCAGCAGTTACAGCGGGCTCTTAGTCGGGCAGTTCTTC.

This chain's CDR3 is CASSLVTGVNTEAFF. As DNA, the CDR3 is TGTGCCAGCAGCTTAGTGACAGGTGTGAACACTGAAGCTTTCTTT. The chain couples TRBV7-9 to TRBJ1-1; the D gene is possibly TRBD1 (6 bases). The germline CDR1 and CDR2 sequences are SEHNR and FQNEAQ (reference sequence). V shed 1 base and J shed 0 bases, with 9 bases lying between them. The CDR3 length is 15 residues.

The chain recombines TRBV27 with TRBJ2-5, with a possible D match to TRBD2 (6 bases). Germline V gene lookup returns CDR1 MNHEY and CDR2 SMNVEV (reference sequence). The CDR3 runs 14 residues. V lost 3 bases to trimming and J lost 5 bases, with 13 bases between them. The CDR3 loop is CASSFGGLGETQYF. The DNA of the CDR3 is TGTGCCAGCAGTTTCGGGGGTCTGGGGGAGACCCAGTACTTC.

The V call is TRBV24-1, the J call TRBJ2-5; D is unresolved. Trimming left V 7 bases short and J 5 bases short, with 7 bases between. The CDR3 runs 11 residues. Germline CDR1 is KGHDR and CDR2 is SFDVKD. The CDR3 sequence: CATRFGETQYF. CDR3 in DNA: TGTGCCACCAGGTTCGGGGAGACCCAGTACTTC.

The chain employs TRBV11-2 and TRBJ2-1, with D maybe TRBD2 (6 bases). This CDR3 is built from 19 residues. The germline CDR1 and CDR2 sequences are SGHAT and FQNNGV. Trimming pared 4 bases from V and 8 bases from J, leaving 30 bases between. CDR3 residues: CASSSQADGRALRGYEQFF. CDR3 sequence (DNA): TGTGCCAGCAGCTCCCAGGCAGATGGGCGGGCCCTTCGGGGGTATGAGCAGTTCTTC. The whole variable domain, filled in from reference TRBV11-2 and TRBJ2-1, reads EAGVAQSPRYKIIEKRQSVAFWCNPISGHATLYWYQQILGQGPKLLIQFQNNGVVDDSQLPKDRFSAERLKGVDSTLKIQPAKLEDSAVYLCASSSQADGRALRGYEQFFGPGTRLTVL.

The genes are TRBV7-2 and TRBJ2-3; 12 bases are a match to TRBD2. The CDR3 is 18 residues long. Germline V gene lookup returns CDR1 SGHTA and CDR2 FQGNSA. With V trimmed by 0 bases and J by 1 base, 5 bases remained unmatched. In nucleotides, the CDR3 is TGTGCCAGCAGCTTAGCCCCTAGACTAGCGGGAGGCACAGATACGCAGTATTTT. Translated, it gives CASSLAPRLAGGTDTQYF.

This sequence joins TRBV9 and TRBJ2-7; 9 bases are a match to TRBD2. Per the germline V gene, CDR1 is SGDLS and CDR2 is YYNGEE. Trimming took 4 bases from V and 4 from J; bases not matched to a gene: 12. There are 16 residues in the CDR3. The CDR3 protein is CASSPLGSSGMYEQYF. In DNA, the CDR3 is TGTGCCAGCAGCCCCTTGGGATCTAGCGGGATGTACGAGCAGTACTTC.

The rearrangement links TRBV2 to TRBJ2-4, with D perhaps TRBD1 (5 bases). The germline CDR1 and CDR2 sequences are SNHLY and FYNNEI. The V gene lost 5 bases and the J gene lost 5 bases, with 13 bases spanning the gap. The CDR3 is made up of 14 amino acids. The CDR3: CASSPGQVENIQYF. The CDR3 nucleotides read TGTGCCAGCAGTCCAGGACAAGTCGAAAACATTCAGTACTTC.

The chain uses TRBV7-2 and TRBJ1-5; D perhaps matches TRBD1 (5 bases). Trimming took 2 bases from V and 6 from J, leaving 14 bases between them. Germline lookup yields CDR1 SGHTA and CDR2 FQGNSA. This CDR3 spans 15 amino acids. The CDR3 coding sequence is TGTGCCAGCAGCTTATCGGGGGGTATCGGTCAGCCCCAGCATTTT. Translated: CASSLSGGIGQPQHF.

The chain has TRBV5-8 and TRBJ1-4, with TRBD1 identical over 9 bases. This CDR3 region has 16 residues. Germline assignment: CDR1 SGHTS and CDR2 YDEGEE. The ends lost 1 base at V and 6 bases at J; junction bases unmatched: 7. The CDR3 protein is CASSLYWDRVHEKLFF. Written as DNA, the CDR3 is TGTGCCAGCAGCTTGTACTGGGACAGGGTACATGAAAAACTGTTTTTT.

The V and J genes are TRBV19 and TRBJ1-1, with D possibly matching TRBD1 (6 bases). The ends were cut back, 7 bases at V and 0 bases at J, with 15 bases in the middle. This CDR3 has 15 residues. The germline V gene has CDR1 LNHDA and CDR2 SQIVND (reference sequence). For the CDR3, the DNA is TGTGCCAGTAAAAGACAGGCCCGGATGAACACTGAAGCTTTCTTT. This sequence encodes CASKRQARMNTEAFF.

The V gene is TRBV28, the J gene TRBJ1-2; maybe TRBD1 (6 bases). Germline-derived CDR1 and CDR2 are MDHEN and SYDVKM. The CDR3 has 13 amino acids. The germline V and J ends were trimmed by 6 bases and 2 bases, with 10 bases remaining between them. The CDR3 DNA reads as TGTGCCAGCAGGCTGGGACACAACTATGGCTACACCTTC. It is translated as CASRLGHNYGYTF.

The chain uses TRBV19 and TRBJ2-5, with 8 bases that match TRBD2. The CDR3 is 15 residues long. CDR1 is LNHDA, CDR2 SQIVND, per germline (reference sequence). V was pared by 5 bases and J by 4 bases, with 9 bases of the junction left unmatched. DNA of the CDR3: TGTGCCAGTAGTTGGGGTAGCGGGGTGCTAGAGACCCAGTACTTC. Amino acids: CASSWGSGVLETQYF.

In DNA form, the CDR3 reads TGTGCCAGCAGTGCCAGCGGGAGACGCCGGGACTACAATGAGCAGTTCTTC. Residues: CASSASGRRRDYNEQFF. The chain couples TRBV2 to TRBJ2-1; 8 bases are shared with TRBD2. Trimming at V came to 4 bases and at J to 3 bases, leaving 11 bases not matched to a gene. CDR3 size: 17 residues. Germline CDR1 SNHLY, CDR2 FYNNEI. The whole variable domain, filled in from reference TRBV2 and TRBJ2-1, reads EPEVTQTPSHQVTQMGQEVILRCVPISNHLYFYWYRQILGQKVEFLVSFYNNEISEKSEIFDDQFSVERPDGSNFTLKIRSTKLEDSAMYFCASSASGRRRDYNEQFFGPGTRLTVL.

This chain links TRBV29-1 with TRBJ2-6; D might be TRBD1 (5 bases). Deletions cut 6 bases from V and 0 bases from J, with 6 bases between. The CDR3 extends over 13 amino acids. Germline values: CDR1 SQVTM, CDR2 ANQGSEA. CDR3 amino acids: CSVGHSGANVLTF. In DNA form, the CDR3 reads TGCAGCGTGGGGCACTCTGGGGCCAACGTCCTGACTTTC. The full variable domain, its missing parts supplied by reference TRBV29-1 and TRBJ2-6, is SAVISQKPSRDICQRGTSLTIQCQVDSQVTMMFWYRQQPGQSLTLIATANQGSEATYESGFVIDKFPISRPNLTFSTLTVSNMSPEDSSIYLCSVGHSGANVLTFGAGSRLTVL.